These 16 T cell receptor beta chains were sequenced from one sample in a study of blood T cell repertoires in COVID-19. Profiled with immunoSEQ multiplex PCR; TCRdb holds only in-frame clones, not every one. The table records about 240,000 clones, around nine tenths of them present only once. The sequenced sample was PBMCs or T cells enriched from blood (not recorded which). The origin of the receptors is a middle-aged man who had recovered from COVID-19.

The gene calls are TRBV7-3 and TRBJ2-5; no definite D call. The CDR3 extends over 14 amino acids. The germline V gene has CDR1 SGHTA and CDR2 FQGTGA. V was pared by 3 bases and J by 0 bases, with 8 bases between. DNA for the CDR3: TGTGCCAGCAGCTTCCAGGCCAACCAAGAGACCCAGTACTTC. As protein: CASSFQANQETQYF.

The rearrangement joins TRBV13 to TRBJ2-7; possibly TRBD2 for D (6 bases). This CDR3 has 14 amino acids. Trimming took off 1 base at V and 2 bases at J, with 9 bases between the two ends. CDR1 and CDR2 from the germline V gene are PRHDT and FYEKMQ (reference sequence). The CDR3 spells CASSLAGGAYEQYF. The DNA of the CDR3 is TGTGCCAGCAGCTTAGCCGGGGGAGCCTACGAGCAGTACTTC.

J is TRBJ1-2 and V is TRBV6-5; 11 nucleotides align to TRBD1. The CDR3 has 14 residues. V gave up 2 bases and J gave up 10 bases; unmatched junction bases: 6. The germline V gene has CDR1 MNHEY and CDR2 SVGAGI. The chain's CDR3 is CASSYNGQGAAYTF. CDR3 nucleotide sequence: TGTGCCAGCAGTTACAACGGACAGGGGGCTGCCTACACCTTC.

The chain links TRBV7-9 to TRBJ1-2, with unresolved D. This CDR3 has 13 amino acids. CDR1 and CDR2 (germline): SEHNR, FQNEAQ (reference sequence). V lost 1 base to trimming and J lost 5 bases, with 8 bases between them. The CDR3: CASSLDTGYGYTF. The CDR3 nucleotides are TGTGCCAGCAGCTTAGATACCGGGTATGGCTACACCTTC.

The chain combines TRBV7-9 with TRBJ1-5, with D possibly being TRBD1 (6 bases). Germline assignment: CDR1 SEHNR and CDR2 FQNEAQ (reference sequence). The CDR3 runs 14 residues. V was clipped by 5 bases and J by 3 bases, with 11 bases between them. Here the CDR3 reads CASSSDRNNQPQHF. The CDR3 nucleotides are TGTGCCAGCAGCAGTGACAGGAACAATCAGCCCCAGCATTTT.

The CDR3 sequence: CASRSYNEQFF. CDR3 nucleotide sequence: TGTGCCAGCAGGTCATACAATGAGCAGTTCTTC. This chain uses TRBV6-5 with TRBJ2-1; no firm D call. Per the germline V gene, CDR1 is MNHEY and CDR2 is SVGAGI. CDR3 size: 11 residues. V gave up 6 bases and J gave up 4 bases, with 4 bases separating them.

This clone showed up just once. In DNA, the CDR3 is TGTGCCAGCAGTGAGGGTAGTTGGACAGCTGGCTACACCTTC. It yields the protein CASSEGSWTAGYTF. The chain recombines TRBV7-8 with TRBJ1-2; D may be TRBD1 (6 bases). Germline CDR1 SGHVS, CDR2 FQNEAQ. Trimming pared 6 bases from V and 7 bases from J, leaving 18 bases between. The CDR3 contains 14 residues. Supplemented by reference TRBV7-8 and TRBJ1-2, the full variable domain reads GAGVSQSPRYKVAKRGQDVALRCDPISGHVSLFWYQQALGQGPEFLTYFQNEAQLDKSGLPSDRFFAERPEGSVSTLKIQRTQQEDSAVYLCASSEGSWTAGYTFGSGTRLTVV.

This chain uses TRBV25-1 with TRBJ1-5; D ambiguous. The germline CDR1 and CDR2 sequences are MGHDK and SYGVNS. CDR3 length equals 14 residues. V lost 5 bases and J lost 3, with 11 bases in between. The CDR3 reads CASSPTTTNQPQHF. DNA of the CDR3: TGTGCCAGCAGTCCAACCACTACCAATCAGCCCCAGCATTTT.

The chain has TRBV7-7 and TRBJ2-3; 7 nucleotides agree with TRBD2. After removal of 1 base from V and 3 bases from J, the junction contained 4 bases not matched to a gene. CDR3 length: 15 residues. CDR1 SSHAT and CDR2 FNYEAQ come from the germline V gene (reference sequence). CDR3 residues: CASSLVGGRTDTQYF. In DNA, the CDR3 is TGTGCCAGCAGCTTAGTGGGAGGGAGAACAGATACGCAGTATTTT. The variable domain in full, with the rest retrieved from reference TRBV7-7 and TRBJ2-3, is GAGVSQSPRYKVTKRGQDVTLRCDPISSHATLYWYQQALGQGPEFLTYFNYEAQPDKSGLPSDRFSAERPEGSISTLTIQRTEQRDSAMYRCASSLVGGRTDTQYFGPGTRLTVL.

The CDR3 here is CASSFDSGSINPSSYNEQFF. Written as DNA, the CDR3 is TGTGCCAGCAGTTTTGATAGCGGGAGTATAAATCCTAGCTCCTACAATGAGCAGTTCTTC. This chain links TRBV28 with TRBJ2-1, with 9 bases matching TRBD2. V shed 3 bases, J shed 0 bases, and the junction held 15 bases outside the gene matches. Germline V gene data show CDR1 as MDHEN and CDR2 as SYDVKM. The CDR3 extends over 20 amino acids.

V gene TRBV19 combines with J gene TRBJ2-7, with D possibly matching TRBD1 (5 bases). There are 14 residues in the CDR3. Deletions cut 3 bases from V and 3 bases from J, with 12 bases between. CDR1 and CDR2 (germline): LNHDA, SQIVND (reference sequence). The CDR3 DNA is TGTGCCAGTAGTATCCTCGCAGGGCACTACGAGCAGTACTTC. Amino acids: CASSILAGHYEQYF.

The J gene is TRBJ2-3, the V gene TRBV4-1; 8 bases agree with TRBD2. Germline-derived CDR1 and CDR2 are MGHRA and YSYEKL. The CDR3 is 17 residues long. The ends lost 1 base at V and 0 bases at J; junction bases unmatched: 6. DNA of the CDR3: TGCGCCAGCAGCCAAGCGCCCGGGGGGGTGAGCACAGATACGCAGTATTTT. This encodes CASSQAPGGVSTDTQYF.

This clone is a singleton in its sample. The chain is built from TRBV16 and TRBJ1-5; D remains unclear. V was shortened by 4 bases and J by 1 base, with 14 bases between the two germline ends. Germline CDR1 and CDR2: KGHSY and FQNENV. CDR3 length: 16 amino acids. The CDR3 region is CASSPGKSRSNQPQHF. The DNA for the CDR3 is TGTGCCAGCAGCCCCGGGAAAAGTCGGAGCAATCAGCCCCAGCATTTT.

The CDR3 DNA reads as TGCGCCAGCAGCCAAAACATAAAAAACATTGCAACTAATGAAAAACTGTTTTTT. The encoded protein is CASSQNIKNIATNEKLFF. V is TRBV4-3 and J is TRBJ1-4; D is ambiguous. Trimming removed 2 bases from V and 0 bases from J, with 16 bases in between. The CDR3 is 18 residues long. Germline assignment: CDR1 LGHNA and CDR2 YSLEER.

V gene TRBV29-1 combines with J gene TRBJ2-1, with 8 bases lining up with TRBD2. CDR1 SQVTM and CDR2 ANQGSEA come from the germline V gene. This CDR3 contains 14 residues. V lost 1 base and J lost 6; bases outside the gene matches: 5. The CDR3 nucleotides read TGCAGCGTTGAAGGCAGCGGGGGCCCCAATGAGCAGTTCTTC. This translates into CSVEGSGGPNEQFF.

A word on this clone: The same CDR3 also results from other DNA sequences found in this sample. The V gene is TRBV18, the J gene TRBJ1-2; D ambiguous. Germline V CDR1 and CDR2: KGHSH, LQKENI. The CDR3 is 13 residues long. Trimming left V 0 bases short and J 5 bases short, with 7 bases between. CDR3: CASSPPGGYGYTF. The CDR3 DNA reads as TGTGCCAGCTCACCACCGGGCGGGTATGGCTACACCTTC. Looking up the rest from reference TRBV18 and TRBJ1-2 gives the full variable domain: NAGVMQNPRHLVRRRGQEARLRCSPMKGHSHVYWYRQLPEEGLKFMVYLQKENIIDESGMPKERFSAEFPKEGPSILRIQQVVRGDSAAYFCASSPPGGYGYTFGSGTRLTVV.